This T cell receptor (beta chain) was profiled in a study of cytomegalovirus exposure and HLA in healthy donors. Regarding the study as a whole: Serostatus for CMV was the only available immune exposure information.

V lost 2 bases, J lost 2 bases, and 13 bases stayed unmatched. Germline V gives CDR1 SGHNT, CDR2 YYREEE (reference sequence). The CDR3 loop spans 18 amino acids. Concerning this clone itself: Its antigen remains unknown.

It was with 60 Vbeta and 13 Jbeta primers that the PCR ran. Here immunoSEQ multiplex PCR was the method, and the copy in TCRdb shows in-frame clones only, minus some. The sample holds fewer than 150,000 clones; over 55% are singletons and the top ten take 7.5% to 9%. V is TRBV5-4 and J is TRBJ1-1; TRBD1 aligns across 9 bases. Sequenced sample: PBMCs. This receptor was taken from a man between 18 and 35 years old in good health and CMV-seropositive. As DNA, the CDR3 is TGTGCCAGCAGCTTCCCTCCCTACAGGGGGCGGACAAACACTGAAGCTTTCTTT. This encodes CASSFPPYRGRTNTEAFF.